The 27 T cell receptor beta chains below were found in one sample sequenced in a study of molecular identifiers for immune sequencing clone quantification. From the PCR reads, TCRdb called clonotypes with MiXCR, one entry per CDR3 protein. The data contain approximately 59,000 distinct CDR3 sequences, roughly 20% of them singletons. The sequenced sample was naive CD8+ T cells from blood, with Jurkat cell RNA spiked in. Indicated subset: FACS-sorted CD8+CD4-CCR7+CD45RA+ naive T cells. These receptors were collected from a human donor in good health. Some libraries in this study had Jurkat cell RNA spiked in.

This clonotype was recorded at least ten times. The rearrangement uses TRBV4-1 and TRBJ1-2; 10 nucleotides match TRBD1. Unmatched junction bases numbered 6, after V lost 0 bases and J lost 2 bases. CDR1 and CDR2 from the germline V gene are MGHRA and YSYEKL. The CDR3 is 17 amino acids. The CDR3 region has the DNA TGCGCCAGCAGCCAAGATTGGGACAGGGGCTGGAACTATGGCTACACCTTC. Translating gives CASSQDWDRGWNYGYTF.

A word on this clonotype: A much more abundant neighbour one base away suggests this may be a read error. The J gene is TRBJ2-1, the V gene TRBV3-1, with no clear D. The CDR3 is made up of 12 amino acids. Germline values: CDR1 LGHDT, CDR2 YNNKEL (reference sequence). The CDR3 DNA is TGTGCCAGCTGCCAATCAGTCGATGAGCAGTTCTTC. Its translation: CASCQSVDEQFF.

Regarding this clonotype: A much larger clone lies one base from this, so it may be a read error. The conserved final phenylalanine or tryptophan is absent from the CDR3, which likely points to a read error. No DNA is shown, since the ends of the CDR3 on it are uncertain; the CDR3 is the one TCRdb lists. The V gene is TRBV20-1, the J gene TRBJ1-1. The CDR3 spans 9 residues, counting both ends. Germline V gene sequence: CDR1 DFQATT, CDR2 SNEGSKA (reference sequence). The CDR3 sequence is CSANIQSFL.

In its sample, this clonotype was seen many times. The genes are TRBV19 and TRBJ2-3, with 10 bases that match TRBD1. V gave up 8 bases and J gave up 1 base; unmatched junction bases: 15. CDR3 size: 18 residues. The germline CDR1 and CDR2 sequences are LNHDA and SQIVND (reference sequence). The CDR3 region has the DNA TGTGCCAGTTGCGACAGGGGGCTGGGTGGCGGACGCACAGATACGCAGTATTTT. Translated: CASCDRGLGGGRTDTQYF. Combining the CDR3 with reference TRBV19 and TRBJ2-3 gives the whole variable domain DGGITQSPKYLFRKEGQNVTLSCEQNLNHDAMYWYRQDPGQGLRLIYYSQIVNDFQKGDIAEGYSVSREKKESFPLTVTSAQKNPTAFYLCASCDRGLGGGRTDTQYFGPGTRLTVL.

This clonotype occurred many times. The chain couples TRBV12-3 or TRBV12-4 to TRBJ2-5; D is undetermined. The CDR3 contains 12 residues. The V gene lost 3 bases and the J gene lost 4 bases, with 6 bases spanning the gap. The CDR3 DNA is TGTGCCAGCAGTTTTCTGGGAGAGACCCAGTACTTC. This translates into CASSFLGETQYF.

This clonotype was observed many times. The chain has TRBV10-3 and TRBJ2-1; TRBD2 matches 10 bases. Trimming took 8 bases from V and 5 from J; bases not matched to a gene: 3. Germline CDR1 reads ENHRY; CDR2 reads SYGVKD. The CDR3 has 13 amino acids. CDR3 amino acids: CAILAGENNEQFF. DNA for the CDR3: TGTGCCATCCTAGCGGGAGAAAACAATGAGCAGTTCTTC.

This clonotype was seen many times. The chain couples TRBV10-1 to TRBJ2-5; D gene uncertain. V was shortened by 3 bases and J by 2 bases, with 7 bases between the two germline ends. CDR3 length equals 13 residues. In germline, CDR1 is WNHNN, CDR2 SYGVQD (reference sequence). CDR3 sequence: CASSDHRQETQYF. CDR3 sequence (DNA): TGCGCCAGCAGTGACCACAGACAAGAGACCCAGTACTTC.

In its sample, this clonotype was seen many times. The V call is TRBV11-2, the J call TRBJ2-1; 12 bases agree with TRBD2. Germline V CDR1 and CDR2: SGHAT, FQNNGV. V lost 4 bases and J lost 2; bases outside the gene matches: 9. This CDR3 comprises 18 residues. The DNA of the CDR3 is TGTGCCAGCAGCTCCTTACTAGCGGGAGGTGGGGCCTACAATGAGCAGTTCTTC. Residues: CASSSLLAGGGAYNEQFF.

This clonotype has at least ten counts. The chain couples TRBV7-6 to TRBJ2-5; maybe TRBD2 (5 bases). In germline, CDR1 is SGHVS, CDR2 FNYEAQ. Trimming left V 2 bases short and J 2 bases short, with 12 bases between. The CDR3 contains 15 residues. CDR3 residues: CASSLIAREQETQYF. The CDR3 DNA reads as TGTGCCAGCAGCTTAATAGCTAGGGAGCAAGAGACCCAGTACTTC.

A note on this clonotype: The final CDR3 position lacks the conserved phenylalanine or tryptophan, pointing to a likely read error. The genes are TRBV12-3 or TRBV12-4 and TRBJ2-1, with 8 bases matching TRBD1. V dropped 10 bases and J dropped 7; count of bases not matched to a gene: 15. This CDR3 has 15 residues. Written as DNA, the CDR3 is TGTGCCACCAGCAGGGGGCGCGGGGAATGGAATGAGCAGTTCTCC. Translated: CATSRGRGEWNEQFS.

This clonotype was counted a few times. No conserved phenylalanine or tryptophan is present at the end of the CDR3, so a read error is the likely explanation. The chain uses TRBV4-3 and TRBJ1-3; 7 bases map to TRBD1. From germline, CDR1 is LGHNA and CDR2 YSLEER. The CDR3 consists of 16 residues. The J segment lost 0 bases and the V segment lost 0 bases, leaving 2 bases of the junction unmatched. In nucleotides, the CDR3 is TGCGCCAGCAGCCAAGACTGGGACAGCTCTGGAAACACCATATATCTC. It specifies CASSQDWDSSGNTIYL.

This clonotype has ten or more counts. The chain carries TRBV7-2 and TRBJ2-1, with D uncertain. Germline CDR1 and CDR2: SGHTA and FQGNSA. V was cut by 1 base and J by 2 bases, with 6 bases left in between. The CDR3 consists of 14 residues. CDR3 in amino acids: CASSLGGPYNEQFF. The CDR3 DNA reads TGTGCCAGCAGCTTAGGAGGCCCCTACAATGAGCAGTTCTTC.

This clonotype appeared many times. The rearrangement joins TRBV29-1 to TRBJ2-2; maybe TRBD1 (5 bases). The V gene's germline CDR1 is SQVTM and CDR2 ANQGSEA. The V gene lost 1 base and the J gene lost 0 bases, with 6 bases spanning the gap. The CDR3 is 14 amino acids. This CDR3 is CSVEGTTNTGELFF. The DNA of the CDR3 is TGCAGCGTTGAAGGGACAACGAACACCGGGGAGCTGTTTTTT.

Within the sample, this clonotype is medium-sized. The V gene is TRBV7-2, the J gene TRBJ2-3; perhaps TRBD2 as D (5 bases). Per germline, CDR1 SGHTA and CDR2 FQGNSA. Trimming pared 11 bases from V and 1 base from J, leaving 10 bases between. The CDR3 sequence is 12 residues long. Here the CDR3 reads CAWEMGTDTQYF. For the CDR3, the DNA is TGTGCCTGGGAGATGGGCACAGATACGCAGTATTTT.

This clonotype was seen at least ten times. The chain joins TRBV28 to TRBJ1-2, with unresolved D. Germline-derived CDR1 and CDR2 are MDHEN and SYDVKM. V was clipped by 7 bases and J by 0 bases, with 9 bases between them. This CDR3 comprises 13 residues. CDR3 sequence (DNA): TGTGCCAGCAACCCGAGAGCTAACTATGGCTACACCTTC. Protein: CASNPRANYGYTF.

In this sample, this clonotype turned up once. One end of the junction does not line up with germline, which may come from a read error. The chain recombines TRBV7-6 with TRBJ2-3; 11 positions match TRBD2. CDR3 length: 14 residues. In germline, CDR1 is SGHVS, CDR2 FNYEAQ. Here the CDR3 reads CAGSLAGGADTQYF. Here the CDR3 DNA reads TGTGCCGGCAGCTTAGCGGGAGGGGCAGATACGCAGTATTTT. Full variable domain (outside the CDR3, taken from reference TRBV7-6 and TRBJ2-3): GAGVSQSPRYKVTKRGQDVALRCDPISGHVSLYWYRQALGQGPEFLTYFNYEAQQDKSGLPNDRFSAERPEGSISTLTIQRTEQRDSAMYRCAGSLAGGADTQYFGPGTRLTVL.

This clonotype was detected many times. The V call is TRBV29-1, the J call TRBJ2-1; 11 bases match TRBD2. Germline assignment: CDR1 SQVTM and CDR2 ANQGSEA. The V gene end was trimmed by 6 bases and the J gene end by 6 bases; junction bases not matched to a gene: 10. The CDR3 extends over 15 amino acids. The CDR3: CSVFPTSGIGNEQFF. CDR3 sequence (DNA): TGCAGCGTCTTCCCGACTAGCGGGATTGGCAATGAGCAGTTCTTC.

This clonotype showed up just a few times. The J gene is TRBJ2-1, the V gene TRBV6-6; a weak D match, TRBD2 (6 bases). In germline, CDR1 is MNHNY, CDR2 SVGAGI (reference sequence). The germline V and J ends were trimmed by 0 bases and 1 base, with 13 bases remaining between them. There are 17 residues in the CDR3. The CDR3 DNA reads TGTGCCAGCAGTTACTCGATTGGAGGGACTTCCTACAATGAGCAGTTCTTC. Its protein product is CASSYSIGGTSYNEQFF.

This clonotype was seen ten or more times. DNA of the CDR3: TGTGCCAGCAGCCCCCGACTAGCGGGAGGGCCGAACACCGGGGAGCTGTTTTTT. This translates into CASSPRLAGGPNTGELFF. V is TRBV7-2 and J is TRBJ2-2; 14 bases are shared with TRBD2. The CDR3 is 18 amino acids. Trimming removed 5 bases from V and 0 bases from J; junction bases left unmatched: 5. Germline-derived CDR1 and CDR2 are SGHTA and FQGNSA.

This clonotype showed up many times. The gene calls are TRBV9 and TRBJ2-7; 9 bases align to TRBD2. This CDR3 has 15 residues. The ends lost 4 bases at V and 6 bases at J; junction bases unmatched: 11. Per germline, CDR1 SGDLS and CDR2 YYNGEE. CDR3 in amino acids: CASSPGTSFSFEQYF. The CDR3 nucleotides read TGTGCCAGCAGCCCCGGGACTAGCTTCAGTTTCGAGCAGTACTTC.

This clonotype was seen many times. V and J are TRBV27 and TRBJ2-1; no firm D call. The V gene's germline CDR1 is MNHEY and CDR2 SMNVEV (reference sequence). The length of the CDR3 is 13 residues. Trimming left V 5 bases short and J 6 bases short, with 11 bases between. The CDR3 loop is CASSIHPTNEQFF. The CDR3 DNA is TGTGCCAGCAGTATCCACCCTACCAATGAGCAGTTCTTC.

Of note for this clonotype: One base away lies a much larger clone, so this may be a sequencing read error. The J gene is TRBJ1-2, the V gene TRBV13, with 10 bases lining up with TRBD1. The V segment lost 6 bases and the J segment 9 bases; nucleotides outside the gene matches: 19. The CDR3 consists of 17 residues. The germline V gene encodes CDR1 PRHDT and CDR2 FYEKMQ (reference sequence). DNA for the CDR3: TGTGCCAGCAGTTCAGGCTCCCCGGGACAGGGGTTCCGTAGCTACACCTTC. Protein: CASSSGSPGQGFRSYTF.

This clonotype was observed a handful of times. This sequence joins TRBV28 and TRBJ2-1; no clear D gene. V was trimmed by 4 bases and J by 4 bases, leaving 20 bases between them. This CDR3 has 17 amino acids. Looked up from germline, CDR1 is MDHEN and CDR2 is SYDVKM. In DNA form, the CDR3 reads TGTGCCAGCAGTTCAACAAAAGCCGGGCCAGTTTACAATGAGCAGTTCTTC. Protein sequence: CASSSTKAGPVYNEQFF.

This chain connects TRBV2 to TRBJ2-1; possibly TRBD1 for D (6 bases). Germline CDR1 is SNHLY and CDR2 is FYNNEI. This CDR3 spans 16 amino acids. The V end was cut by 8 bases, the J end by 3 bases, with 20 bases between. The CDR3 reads CASGELGARVYNEQFF. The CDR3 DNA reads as TGTGCCAGCGGAGAGTTGGGGGCCAGGGTCTACAATGAGCAGTTCTTC. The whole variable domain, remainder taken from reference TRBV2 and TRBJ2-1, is EPEVTQTPSHQVTQMGQEVILRCVPISNHLYFYWYRQILGQKVEFLVSFYNNEISEKSEIFDDQFSVERPDGSNFTLKIRSTKLEDSAMYFCASGELGARVYNEQFFGPGTRLTVL.

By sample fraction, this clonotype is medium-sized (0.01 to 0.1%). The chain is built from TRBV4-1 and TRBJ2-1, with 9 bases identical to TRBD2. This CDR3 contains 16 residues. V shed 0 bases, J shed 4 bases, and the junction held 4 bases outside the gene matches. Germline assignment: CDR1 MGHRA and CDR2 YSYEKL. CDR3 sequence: CASSQDRLAGYNEQFF. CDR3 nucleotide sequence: TGCGCCAGCAGCCAAGATCGGCTAGCGGGGTACAATGAGCAGTTCTTC.

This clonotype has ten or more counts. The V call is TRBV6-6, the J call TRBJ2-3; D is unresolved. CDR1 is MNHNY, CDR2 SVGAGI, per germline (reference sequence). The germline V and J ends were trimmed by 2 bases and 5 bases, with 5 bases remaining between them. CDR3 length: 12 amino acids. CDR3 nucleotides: TGTGCCAGCAGTTACCGTCAAGATACGCAGTATTTT. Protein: CASSYRQDTQYF.

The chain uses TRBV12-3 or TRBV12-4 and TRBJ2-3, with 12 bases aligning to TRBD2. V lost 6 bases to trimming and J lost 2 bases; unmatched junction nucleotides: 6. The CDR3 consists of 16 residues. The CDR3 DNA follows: TGTGCCAGCAGAAACGGACTAGCGGGACCCACAGATACGCAGTATTTT. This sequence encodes CASRNGLAGPTDTQYF.